The present TCR beta chain was sequenced within a study of identical twins. In its sample, this clonotype was seen many times. Its antigen is as yet unknown. Germline-derived CDR1 and CDR2 are DFQATT and SNEGSKA (reference sequence). The CDR3 length is 13 residues. V lost 6 bases and J lost 3, with 11 bases in between. A universal primer site came from template switching; cDNA carried unique molecular identifiers. Using its own MiXCR run on the 5' RACE reads, TCRdb lists one record per CDR3 protein. In the table there are approximately 670,000 distinct CDR3 sequences, roughly 6% of which are singletons. Findings and caveats of the study: Compared with models, monozygotic twins showed more out-of-frame TCR alpha sharing. Abundant beta clonotypes from cord blood had fewer insertions, unlike memory repertoires, which showed none. Twin-shared out-of-frame alpha sequences showed excess low generation probability.

This chain joins TRBV20-1 and TRBJ2-2; D gene unclear. The sample comprised naive T cells sorted from blood. The sequence was collected from a man aged 18 to 30 in good health. The CDR3 nucleotides are TGCAGTGCGAGGTCCGTCGACACCGGGGAGCTGTTTTTT. It specifies CSARSVDTGELFF.